The rows below give T cell receptor beta chains drawn from one sample of a study of glioma-infiltrating T cells. MiXCR, applied by TCRdb to the multiplex PCR reads, yields one record per CDR3 protein. The table has about 93,000 distinct CDR3 sequences, roughly 40% seen once; the top ten hold roughly two fifths. Material for sequencing was glioma tissue, nonneoplastic brain tissue, or PBMCs (not recorded which). The receptors here all came from a human donor with low-grade glioma or glioblastoma, undergoing nonglioma brain surgery, or in good health (not recorded which). The CDR3 runs from the conserved cysteine through the conserved F or W. Fields, in order: J gene, clone size, D gene, V gene, CDR3 length, CDR3 DNA, CDR3 protein. The D gene is left open where the match is weak. Expanded clones are given a class, and other clones once, few, many or no size at all.

TRBJ2-1	.	TRBD2	TRBV19	16	TGTGCCAGTAGTAAGGGTAGCGGGACCTCCTACAATGAGCAGTTCTTC	CASSKGSGTSYNEQFF
TRBJ2-3	many	TRBD2	TRBV28	17	TGTGCCAGCAGTTCGACTAGCGGGAGGATGGGGACAGATACGCAGTATTTT	CASSSTSGRMGTDTQYF
TRBJ2-6	few	TRBD2	TRBV7-2	19	TGTGCCAGCAGCTTAGCGTATTGGCGGGAGCTTTCTGGGGCCAACGTCCTGACTTTC	CASSLAYWRELSGANVLTF
TRBJ2-3	few	TRBD1	TRBV18	16	TGTGCCGGCTCACGGCCGACAGGGATCGGCACAGATACGCAGTATTTT	CAGSRPTGIGTDTQYF
TRBJ1-1	many	.	TRBV20-1	14	TGCAGTGCTAGTGTCCTGAGGGAGCCCACTGAAGCTTTCTTT	CSASVLREPTEAFF
TRBJ2-5	many	.	TRBV11-3	15	TGTGCCAGCAGCCCTAGTCTGGAGAGTCTCGGGACCCAGTACTTC	CASSPSLESLGTQYF
TRBJ1-3	many	TRBD1	TRBV6-1	14	TGTGCCAGCAAAAATGGCAGGGGGCGAAACACCATATATTTT	CASKNGRGRNTIYF
TRBJ2-7	many	.	TRBV27	12	TGTGCCAGCAGTCATAGCTCCTACGAGCAGTACTTC	CASSHSSYEQYF
TRBJ2-7	many	.	TRBV2	11	TGTGCCAGCAAGGAGGGGAGCGAGCAGTACTTC	CASKEGSEQYF
TRBJ2-7	many	.	TRBV20-1	14	TGCAGTGCCAGCATCGGACACAGCTCCTACGAGCAGTACTTC	CSASIGHSSYEQYF
TRBJ2-7	many	.	TRBV4-1	16	TGCGCCAGCAGCCAAGATCCCCTATCTAGCTCCTACGAGCAGTACTTC	CASSQDPLSSSYEQYF
TRBJ2-1	once	TRBD2	TRBV20-1	13	TGCAGCGCTACTAGCGGGGGTCGGAATGAGCAGTTCTTC	CSATSGGRNEQFF
TRBJ1-2	many	.	TRBV25-1	14	TGTGCCAGCAGTGACACCGAAATCCTCTATGGCTACACCTTC	CASSDTEILYGYTF
TRBJ1-1	many	.	TRBV29-1	14	TGCAGCGTTGGATGGGACGGATTGAACACTGAAGCTTTCTTT	CSVGWDGLNTEAFF
TRBJ2-1	.	.	TRBV19	17	TGTGCCAGCAGTATTGGGGGGCCGAGGGGGCGTTTTAATGAGCAGTTCTTC	CASSIGGPRGRFNEQFF
TRBJ1-1	many	.	TRBV12-3/TRBV12-4	14	TGTGCCAGCAGTTTCGGTGGGGGCAGCACTGAAGCTTTCTTT	CASSFGGGSTEAFF
TRBJ1-1	many	.	TRBV29-1	13	TGCAGCGCCCATTACGCCCTGAACACTGAAGCTTTCTTT	CSAHYALNTEAFF
TRBJ2-3	.	TRBD2	TRBV6-2/TRBV6-3	20	TGTGCCAGCAGTTACCACCAGACTAGCGGGGGGGATTGGAGCACAGATACGCAGTATTTT	CASSYHQTSGGDWSTDTQYF
TRBJ2-5	once	TRBD1	TRBV6-7	13	TGTGTCAGCCTCGACAGGGCCTGGGAGACCCAGTACTTC	CVSLDRAWETQYF
TRBJ2-3	many	.	TRBV7-9	14	TGTGCCAGCAGCTTAGTTACTGGGGGTGATACGCAGTATTTT	CASSLVTGGDTQYF
TRBJ1-1	.	.	TRBV19	17	TGTGCCAGTAGTATCGACAGGAGCGGGGTGCGCAACACTGAAGCTTTCTTT	CASSIDRSGVRNTEAFF
TRBJ2-1	few	TRBD2	TRBV5-5	15	TGTGCCAGCAGCTTGGACGGGAGGGATTACAATGAGCAGTTCTTC	CASSLDGRDYNEQFF
TRBJ2-7	many	TRBD1	TRBV20-1	12	TGCAGTGCTACAGGGGGCGTCTACGAGCAGTACTTC	CSATGGVYEQYF
TRBJ2-5	few	.	TRBV18	14	TGTGCCAGCTCACTCCAGGACTACCAAGAGACCCAGTACTTC	CASSLQDYQETQYF
TRBJ2-5	.	.	TRBV19	14	TGTGCCATTAGTAGAGGCGGAGGGCTAGAAACCCAGTACTTC	CAISRGGGLETQYF
TRBJ2-1	many	TRBD2	TRBV4-3	17	TGCGCCAGCAGCCAAGTTGGCTCAGCGGGACTTTACAATGAGCAGTTCTTC	CASSQVGSAGLYNEQFF
TRBJ2-7	.	.	TRBV6-1	14	TGTGCCAGCAGCTTGGCCAGGCTCTCCTACGAGCAGTGCTTC	CASSLARLSYEQCF
TRBJ2-5	.	.	TRBV29-1	12	TGCAGCGTTGAAAAAGGGGGAGAGACCCAGTACTTC	CSVEKGGETQYF
TRBJ2-5	many	.	TRBV28	13	TGTGCCAGCAGTCTTCCGAGTCCAGAGACCCAGTACTTC	CASSLPSPETQYF
TRBJ1-1	once	TRBD1	TRBV4-2	14	TGTGCCAGCCGACCAACAGGGGTGAACACTAAAGCTTTCTTT	CASRPTGVNTKAFF
TRBJ2-5	many	.	TRBV3-1	15	TGTGCCAGCAGCCAAGATTCAGCTCCTCCGCAGACCCAGTACTTC	CASSQDSAPPQTQYF
TRBJ2-5	.	TRBD1	TRBV5-1	13	TGCGCCACCCGACAGGGGCCTCAAGAGACCCAGTACTTC	CATRQGPQETQYF
TRBJ2-3	many	.	TRBV27	14	TGTGCCAGCAGTTTAGGGGGAGCCGCAGATACGCAGTATTTT	CASSLGGAADTQYF
TRBJ2-5	many	TRBD1	TRBV24-1	12	TGTGCCACCGGACAGGGGGCGGAGACCCAGTACTTC	CATGQGAETQYF
TRBJ2-1	many	TRBD1	TRBV29-1	11	TGCAGCGTTGAGAGGACAGGGAAACAGTTCTTC	CSVERTGKQFF
TRBJ1-5	.	.	TRBV15	14	TGTACCACCAACAGAGAGTCAGGGAGGGAGCCCCAGCATTTT	CTTNRESGREPQHF
TRBJ2-5	.	TRBD2	TRBV29-1	10	TGCCATGGGAGGGCAGAGACCCAGTACTTC	CHGRAETQYF
TRBJ2-6	many	.	TRBV2	15	TGTGCCAGCAGTGAGGAGGGCACTGGGGCCAACGTCCTGACTTTC	CASSEEGTGANVLTF
TRBJ1-1	many	.	TRBV30	11	TGTGCCTGGGACCGAGGGACTGAAGCTTTCTTT	CAWDRGTEAFF